This TCR beta chain was sequenced during a study of blood T cell repertoires in COVID-19. Study summary: Some COVID-19 samples were acute and others convalescent; all came from the United States, Italy and Spain. From T cells, B-cell-depleted T cells, or PBMCs came the material, which was cDNA or gDNA.

This CDR3 has 9 residues. The germline V gene has CDR1 SGDLS and CDR2 YYNGEE. Study processing details: Cell counts per sample came from amplifying reference gene primers. The method was immunoSEQ multiplex PCR; TCRdb's version includes in-frame clones alone and lacks a portion of them. V, J and clone size are those of that table, while D and trimming were read from the DNA. The sample contains 150,000 to 250,000 clones, around four fifths of which appear only once. The sequence derives from a human donor with acute or convalescent COVID-19. The donor label of this sample is uncertain. The sequencing input was peripheral blood. V and J are TRBV9 and TRBJ1-2; D is unclear. The CDR3 reads CSALGGYTF. In nucleotides, the CDR3 is TGTAGCGCCCTCGGTGGCTACACCTTC.